Below, 10 T cell receptor beta chains from the same sample are listed, as sequenced in a study of metastatic and nonmetastatic thyroid tumors. None of the patients had undergone any treatment ahead of thyroid surgery. TCRdb reassembled clones from the PCR reads with MiXCR. Here the sample spans around 30,000 clones, roughly a quarter being singletons. The sample taken for sequencing was blood. The source of these receptors is a female donor with papillary thyroid cancer or a benign thyroid nodule (not recorded which). Some clones in this sample may be carry-over from other donors' samples.

This clone appeared many times. Here the CDR3 DNA reads TGTGCCAGTAGCCCCCCTGGGGGACAACTCACTGAAGCTTTCTTT. Its protein is CASSPPGGQLTEAFF. This sequence joins TRBV19 and TRBJ1-1; maybe TRBD1 (6 bases). V was shortened by 6 bases and J by 4 bases, with 18 bases between the two germline ends. The CDR3 extends over 15 amino acids. Germline V lookup: CDR1 LNHDA, CDR2 SQIVND (reference sequence).

The chain has TRBV7-9 and TRBJ2-1; 11 bases align to TRBD2. V dropped 4 bases and J dropped 6; count of bases not matched to a gene: 2. Germline CDR1 SEHNR, CDR2 FQNEAQ (reference sequence). The CDR3 sequence is 14 residues long. CDR3: CASSSGTSGNEQFF. The CDR3 DNA reads as TGTGCCAGCAGCTCCGGGACTAGCGGCAATGAGCAGTTCTTC.

In its sample, this clone ranks as medium-sized. The chain has TRBV10-3 and TRBJ2-7; no definite D call. Trimming took off 0 bases at V and 7 bases at J, with 7 bases between the two ends. Per germline, CDR1 ENHRY and CDR2 SYGVKD. The CDR3 extends over 12 amino acids. The CDR3 DNA reads as TGTGCCATCAGTGAGTCAGGTCAAGAGCAGTACTTC. The encoded protein is CAISESGQEQYF.

CDR3 sequence: CASSRTGNTGELFF. Written as DNA, the CDR3 is TGTGCCAGCTCACGGACGGGGAACACCGGGGAGCTGTTTTTT. The chain couples TRBV18 to TRBJ2-2; unclear D gene. This CDR3 is 14 amino acids long. V was clipped by 4 bases and J by 1 base, with 7 bases between them. Per germline, CDR1 KGHSH and CDR2 LQKENI.

This clone has ten or more counts. This chain joins TRBV11-2 and TRBJ2-3; 7 bases fit TRBD2. With V trimmed by 0 bases and J by 7 bases, 7 bases remained unmatched. CDR1 is SGHAT, CDR2 FQNNGV, per germline. The CDR3 loop spans 15 amino acids. The CDR3 is CASSLEGRVSNTQYF. CDR3 bases: TGTGCCAGCAGCTTAGAGGGGAGGGTATCAAATACGCAGTATTTT.

As regards this clone: A much larger clone differs from this one at a single base, so this may be a read error. Here the CDR3 DNA reads TGTGCCAGCAGTACTAGCGGGATCACCGGGGAGCTGTTTTTT. It translates to CASSTSGITGELFF. The genes are TRBV6-4 and TRBJ2-2; 10 bases agree with TRBD2. Trimming took 5 bases from V and 4 from J; bases not matched to a gene: 1. The CDR3 length is 14 residues. Germline V gene data show CDR1 as MRHNA and CDR2 as SNTAGT.

This clone was seen a few times. Just one base apart from a much larger clone, this may be a read error. The genes are TRBV29-1 and TRBJ2-1, with D tentatively TRBD1 or TRBD2 (5 bases each). Germline CDR1 and CDR2: SQVTM and ANQGSEA. CDR3 length equals 14 residues. V shed 4 bases and J shed 0 bases, with 10 bases lying between them. The CDR3 sequence: CSVVSGPSYNEQFF. Written as DNA, the CDR3 is TGCAGCGTTGTATCGGGGCCCTCCTACAATGAGCAGTTCTTC.

The chain has TRBV12-3 or TRBV12-4 and TRBJ2-2, with 8 bases identical to TRBD1. The CDR3 runs 15 residues. V trimming: 3 bases; J trimming: 6 bases; junction bases outside the gene matches: 6. CDR3 DNA: TGTGCCAGCAGTTTCGGCAGGGGGCGAGCCGGGGAGCTGTTTTTT. Protein: CASSFGRGRAGELFF.

This clone came up many times. Germline and junction disagree at one end, which may indicate a read error. The rearrangement links TRBV7-7 to TRBJ2-3, with 11 bases aligning to TRBD2. CDR3 size: 15 residues. In germline, CDR1 is SSHAT, CDR2 FNYEAQ (reference sequence). This chain's CDR3 is CASSLTSGRPDTQYF. The CDR3 DNA is TGTGCTAGCAGCTTAACTAGCGGGAGACCAGATACGCAGTATTTT.

This clone was found many times. The rearrangement links TRBV15 to TRBJ2-2; D uncertain. The V and J ends lost 3 bases and 1 base respectively, with 9 bases between them. The CDR3 has 15 residues. Germline V gives CDR1 LNHNV, CDR2 YYDKDF (reference sequence). CDR3 bases: TGTGCCACCAGCAGGCCGTCGGGGAACACCGGGGAGCTGTTTTTT. It encodes CATSRPSGNTGELFF.